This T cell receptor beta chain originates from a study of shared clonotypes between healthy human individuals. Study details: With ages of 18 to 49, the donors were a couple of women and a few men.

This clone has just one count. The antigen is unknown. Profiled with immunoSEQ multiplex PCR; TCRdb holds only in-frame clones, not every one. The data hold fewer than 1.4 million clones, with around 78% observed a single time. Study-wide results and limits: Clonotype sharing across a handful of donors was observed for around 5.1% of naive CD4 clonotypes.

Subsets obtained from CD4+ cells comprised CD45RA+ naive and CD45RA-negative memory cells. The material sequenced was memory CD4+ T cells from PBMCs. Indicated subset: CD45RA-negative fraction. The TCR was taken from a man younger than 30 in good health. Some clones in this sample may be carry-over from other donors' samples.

CDR3 in amino acids: CASSPWGAKPEAFF. In DNA form, the CDR3 reads TGTGCCAGTAGTCCTTGGGGCGCTAAGCCTGAAGCTTTCTTT. This sequence joins TRBV19 and TRBJ1-1; D perhaps matches TRBD1 (5 bases). V shed 5 bases and J shed 6 bases, with 16 bases lying between them. CDR3 length: 14 amino acids. CDR1 is LNHDA, CDR2 SQIVND, per germline (reference sequence).